Below, 24 T cell receptor beta chains from the same sample are listed, as sequenced in a study of Ad26.COV2.S vaccination and SARS-CoV-2 variants. Sequencing was performed with immunoSEQ multiplex PCR; in TCRdb, only in-frame clones are kept and a portion is missing. The sample lists roughly 320,000 clones; about 86% were seen once. Stated treatment: approximately 18 received Ad26.COV2.S at low or high dose, single or two shots; several received placebo; per-sample allocation not given. Sampling took place 63 days after the first vaccine or placebo injection. The specimen comprised peripheral blood, sampled in a trial of Ad26.COV2.S vaccine versus placebo. The receptor source for this set is a person aged 18 to 59 who received the Ad26.COV2.S COVID-19 vaccine or a placebo.

The chain joins TRBV30 to TRBJ2-2; perhaps TRBD1 as D (7 bases). This CDR3 contains 15 residues. Per the germline V gene, CDR1 is GTSNPN and CDR2 is SVGIG (reference sequence). The V end was cut by 7 bases, the J end by 5 bases, with 20 bases between. The CDR3 DNA reads TGTGCCTCCACCAGGGCAGGGGGGAGTACCGGGGAGCTGTTTTTT. Translation gives CASTRAGGSTGELFF. Drawing the rest from reference TRBV30 and TRBJ2-2, the complete variable domain is SQTIHQWPATLVQPVGSPLSLECTVEGTSNPNLYWYRQAAGRGLQLLFYSVGIGQISSEVPQNLSASRPQDRQFILSSKKLLLSDSGFYLCASTRAGGSTGELFFGEGSRLTVL.

V gene TRBV10-3 combines with J gene TRBJ2-2, with 9 bases aligning to TRBD2. The germline V gene has CDR1 ENHRY and CDR2 SYGVKD. The junction had 6 bases not matched to a gene; V was cut back by 3 bases and J by 4 bases. The CDR3 loop spans 16 amino acids. The DNA of the CDR3 is TGTGCCATCAGTGATGATCGGCGGGGGGGCACCGGGGAGCTGTTTTTT. Translated, it gives CAISDDRRGGTGELFF.

J is TRBJ2-2 and V is TRBV5-4; 8 bases agree with TRBD2. Germline V gene sequence: CDR1 SGHNT, CDR2 YYREEE (reference sequence). Losses at the gene ends were 3 bases for V and 3 bases for J; bases not matched to a gene: 4. The CDR3 has 15 amino acids. CDR3 sequence (DNA): TGTGCCAGCAGCTCCGGGGGGGCACACACCGGGGAGCTGTTTTTT. This encodes CASSSGGAHTGELFF.

The V gene is TRBV9, the J gene TRBJ1-1; maybe TRBD1 (6 bases). CDR1 and CDR2 (germline): SGDLS, YYNGEE. Trimming took off 0 bases at V and 5 bases at J, with 11 bases between the two ends. The CDR3 loop spans 14 amino acids. The CDR3 DNA is TGTGCCAGCAGCGTAGCAGGGGCGAGGACTGAAGCTTTCTTT. Translation: CASSVAGARTEAFF.

This chain joins TRBV7-4 and TRBJ1-5; tentative D call: TRBD1 (5 bases). With 3 bases removed from V and 7 bases from J, the gap between germline ends came to 13 bases. Germline CDR1 reads SGHVT; CDR2 reads SQSDAQ. The CDR3 is 14 amino acids. The CDR3 here is CASSFQGIGQPQHF. DNA of the CDR3: TGTGCCAGCAGCTTTCAGGGCATTGGGCAGCCCCAGCATTTT.

This chain links TRBV12-5 with TRBJ2-5; 9 nucleotides agree with TRBD2. CDR3 length equals 16 residues. The germline CDR1 and CDR2 sequences are LGHNT and FRNRAP. Germline trimming cut 7 bases from V and 0 bases from J; bases unmatched to any gene: 9. CDR3 DNA: TGTGCTAGTGCCCGAGGGGCTAGCGGGAACCAAGAGACCCAGTACTTC. Translation gives CASARGASGNQETQYF.

Turning to this clone: The sample has other DNA sequences that encode this CDR3 too. The chain links TRBV6-5 to TRBJ1-2; TRBD1 matches at 9 bases. The CDR3 totals 13 residues. The ends lost 4 bases at V and 6 bases at J; junction bases unmatched: 3. Per the germline V gene, CDR1 is MNHEY and CDR2 is SVGAGI. The CDR3 nucleotides read TGTGCCAGCAGTTCACAGGGGGCGGATGGCTACACCTTC. Protein: CASSSQGADGYTF.

The rearrangement joins TRBV9 to TRBJ2-3, with D possibly being TRBD1 (5 bases). Per the germline V gene, CDR1 is SGDLS and CDR2 is YYNGEE. V lost 0 bases and J 4 bases, leaving 9 bases between the germline ends. The CDR3 contains 14 residues. This CDR3 is CASSVATAPDTQYF. The CDR3 DNA reads TGTGCCAGCAGCGTAGCGACAGCACCAGATACGCAGTATTTT.

The chain combines TRBV7-2 with TRBJ1-6; D gene uncertain. The CDR3 loop spans 17 amino acids. Germline V gene sequence: CDR1 SGHTA, CDR2 FQGNSA. The V end was cut by 2 bases, the J end by 0 bases, with 11 bases between. The CDR3 nucleotides are TGTGCCAGCAGCTTAATGCCCCAGAGCTCCTATAATTCACCCCTCCACTTT. Its protein is CASSLMPQSSYNSPLHF.

V gene TRBV20-1 combines with J gene TRBJ2-7; maybe TRBD1 (7 bases). Germline loops: CDR1 DFQATT, CDR2 SNEGSKA (reference sequence). V shed 3 bases and J shed 3 bases, with 30 bases lying between them. The CDR3 loop spans 19 amino acids. CDR3 nucleotide sequence: TGCAGTGCTAGTACTACAGGGATTTTCAGGGGGGAAAAAGGCTACGAGCAGTACTTC. It yields the protein CSASTTGIFRGEKGYEQYF.

This chain uses TRBV7-3 with TRBJ2-5, with TRBD1 identical over 7 bases. V dropped 5 bases and J dropped 5; count of bases not matched to a gene: 5. The CDR3 has 13 residues. CDR1 and CDR2 from the germline V gene are SGHTA and FQGTGA. CDR3 coding DNA: TGTGCCAGCAGCCCCACAGGGGAGGAGACCCAGTACTTC. It specifies CASSPTGEETQYF.

The chain joins TRBV19 to TRBJ2-7; 7 nucleotides match TRBD1. This CDR3 is built from 12 residues. Germline V gene lookup returns CDR1 LNHDA and CDR2 SQIVND (reference sequence). The ends lost 5 bases at V and 8 bases at J; junction bases unmatched: 6. The CDR3 here is CASSSRQGQQYF. The CDR3 coding sequence is TGTGCCAGTAGTTCGAGACAGGGACAGCAGTACTTC. Supplemented by reference TRBV19 and TRBJ2-7, the full variable domain reads DGGITQSPKYLFRKEGQNVTLSCEQNLNHDAMYWYRQDPGQGLRLIYYSQIVNDFQKGDIAEGYSVSREKKESFPLTVTSAQKNPTAFYLCASSSRQGQQYFGPGTRLTVT.

This chain uses TRBV6-5 with TRBJ1-1; 7 nucleotides line up with TRBD1. Trimming cost V 2 bases and J 8 bases; bases outside gene matches: 11. The CDR3 covers 15 residues. Per germline, CDR1 MNHEY and CDR2 SVGAGI. The CDR3 is CASSYQHRGGEEAFF. Here the CDR3 DNA reads TGTGCCAGCAGTTACCAACACAGGGGAGGGGAAGAAGCTTTCTTT.

The V call is TRBV19, the J call TRBJ1-4; 8 nucleotides match TRBD1. This CDR3 comprises 15 residues. In germline, CDR1 is LNHDA, CDR2 SQIVND (reference sequence). V shed 0 bases and J 5 bases; nucleotides not matched to a gene: 2. Here the CDR3 reads CASSIDGTGNEKLFF. For the CDR3, the DNA is TGTGCCAGTAGTATAGACGGGACAGGAAATGAAAAACTGTTTTTT.

Points on this clone: Other DNA sequences in the sample encode the same CDR3. The CDR3 coding sequence is TGTGCCAGCTCACCGAGCACTGAAGCTTTCTTT. It codes for CASSPSTEAFF. This chain joins TRBV18 and TRBJ1-1; D remains unclear. This CDR3 comprises 11 residues. V lost 3 bases, J lost 4 bases, and 3 bases lay in between. CDR1 is KGHSH, CDR2 LQKENI, per germline.

This clone was detected only a few times. The J gene is TRBJ1-5, the V gene TRBV15; 9 bases fit TRBD1. CDR3 size: 15 residues. Per germline, CDR1 LNHNV and CDR2 YYDKDF (reference sequence). The V and J ends lost 5 bases and 7 bases, in that order; junction bases with no gene match: 9. This chain's CDR3 is CATSLPVTGGQPQHF. The CDR3 DNA follows: TGTGCCACCAGCTTACCCGTTACAGGGGGCCAGCCCCAGCATTTT.

The V and J genes are TRBV2 and TRBJ2-7, with TRBD2 identical over 8 bases. This CDR3 is 16 amino acids long. Germline V lookup: CDR1 SNHLY, CDR2 FYNNEI. V gave up 5 bases and J gave up 8 bases; unmatched junction bases: 17. This chain's CDR3 is CASSPLGLGGLGKQYF. The DNA for the CDR3 is TGTGCCAGCAGTCCCCTGGGACTAGGTGGGCTCGGGAAGCAGTACTTC.

A single count supports this clone. The chain links TRBV5-6 to TRBJ1-1; TRBD1 is a possible D gene (6 bases). The CDR3 runs 14 residues. Germline CDR1 SGHDT, CDR2 YYEEEE. V lost 8 bases, J lost 3 bases, and 17 bases lay in between. This CDR3 is CASIRQGRDTEAFF. CDR3 sequence (DNA): TGTGCCAGTATCAGGCAGGGGAGGGACACTGAAGCTTTCTTT.

This clone was seen once. The chain links TRBV6-2 or TRBV6-3 to TRBJ1-4, with D perhaps TRBD1 (6 bases). The CDR3 length is 12 residues. Trimming removed 6 bases from V and 7 bases from J, with 9 bases in between. Germline V gives CDR1 MNHEY, CDR2 SVGEGT. The CDR3 protein is CASSSRGEKLFF. CDR3 DNA: TGTGCCAGCAGCTCCAGGGGTGAAAAACTGTTTTTT.

The chain couples TRBV19 to TRBJ2-4; 9 nucleotides align to TRBD2. Trimming cost V 4 bases and J 7 bases; bases outside gene matches: 8. This CDR3 spans 15 amino acids. The V gene's germline CDR1 is LNHDA and CDR2 SQIVND (reference sequence). The CDR3 DNA is TGTGCCAGTAGTAACGGCGGGGGGGCTGGGAACATTCAGTACTTC. It yields the protein CASSNGGGAGNIQYF. Variable domain in full (rest from reference TRBV19 and TRBJ2-4): DGGITQSPKYLFRKEGQNVTLSCEQNLNHDAMYWYRQDPGQGLRLIYYSQIVNDFQKGDIAEGYSVSREKKESFPLTVTSAQKNPTAFYLCASSNGGGAGNIQYFGAGTRLSVL.

The gene calls are TRBV9 and TRBJ1-2; D not certain. Deletions cut 4 bases from V and 1 base from J, with 14 bases between. This CDR3 is 15 amino acids long. Germline loops: CDR1 SGDLS, CDR2 YYNGEE. CDR3 protein: CASSQRVIGNYGYTF. Written as DNA, the CDR3 is TGTGCCAGCAGCCAGAGGGTTATTGGTAACTATGGCTACACCTTC.

The rearrangement joins TRBV4-3 to TRBJ2-3; a weak D match, TRBD2 (5 bases). This CDR3 is 14 amino acids long. V gave up 4 bases and J gave up 6 bases, with 14 bases separating them. Looked up from germline, CDR1 is LGHNA and CDR2 is YSLEER. CDR3 amino acids: CASSPSRTSDTQYF. The CDR3 coding sequence is TGCGCCAGCAGCCCCTCCCGGACTTCTGATACGCAGTATTTT.

V usage is TRBV6-5 and J usage is TRBJ1-2; D remains unclear. The CDR3 loop spans 11 amino acids. Germline values: CDR1 MNHEY, CDR2 SVGAGI. V lost 8 bases to trimming and J lost 8 bases, with 12 bases between them. The DNA of the CDR3 is TGTGCCAGCGGGTTGGGCGGAGGCTACACCTTC. This encodes CASGLGGGYTF.

The chain carries TRBV5-1 and TRBJ2-5; D is undetermined. The CDR3 totals 15 residues. In germline, CDR1 is SGHRS, CDR2 YFSETQ. V lost 4 bases to trimming and J lost 4 bases, with 17 bases between them. CDR3 amino acids: CASSTGSSGIETQYF. The CDR3 nucleotides are TGCGCCAGCAGCACCGGCTCCAGTGGGATAGAGACCCAGTACTTC. Full variable domain (outside the CDR3, taken from reference TRBV5-1 and TRBJ2-5): KAGVTQTPRYLIKTRGQQVTLSCSPISGHRSVSWYQQTPGQGLQFLFEYFSETQRNKGNFPGRFSGRQFSNSRSEMNVSTLELGDSALYLCASSTGSSGIETQYFGPGTRLLVL.